This TCR beta chain was captured by sequencing in a study of cytomegalovirus exposure and HLA in healthy donors. Study results and limitations: Analysis was carried out at a later point, and it linked a missense DCLRE1C variant to TCR beta V- and J-gene trimming. Available immune exposure information covered CMV serostatus only.

As concerns this clone: Antigen unknown.

Primers included in the PCR were 60 Vbeta and 13 Jbeta primers. Sequenced by immunoSEQ multiplex PCR; TCRdb stores in-frame clones only, minus some. The sample carries about 160,000 clones, roughly 85% recorded once. The clonotype comes from a young woman in good health and CMV-seronegative. Material: PBMCs.

CDR3 sequence: CASKSLPNLNYGYTF. In DNA form, the CDR3 reads TGTGCCAGTAAGAGCCTACCGAACCTGAACTATGGCTACACCTTC. The chain uses TRBV19 and TRBJ1-2; D is unclear. Germline V gene lookup returns CDR1 LNHDA and CDR2 SQIVND (reference sequence). The length of the CDR3 is 15 residues. The V and J ends lost 7 bases and 2 bases respectively, with 17 bases between them.